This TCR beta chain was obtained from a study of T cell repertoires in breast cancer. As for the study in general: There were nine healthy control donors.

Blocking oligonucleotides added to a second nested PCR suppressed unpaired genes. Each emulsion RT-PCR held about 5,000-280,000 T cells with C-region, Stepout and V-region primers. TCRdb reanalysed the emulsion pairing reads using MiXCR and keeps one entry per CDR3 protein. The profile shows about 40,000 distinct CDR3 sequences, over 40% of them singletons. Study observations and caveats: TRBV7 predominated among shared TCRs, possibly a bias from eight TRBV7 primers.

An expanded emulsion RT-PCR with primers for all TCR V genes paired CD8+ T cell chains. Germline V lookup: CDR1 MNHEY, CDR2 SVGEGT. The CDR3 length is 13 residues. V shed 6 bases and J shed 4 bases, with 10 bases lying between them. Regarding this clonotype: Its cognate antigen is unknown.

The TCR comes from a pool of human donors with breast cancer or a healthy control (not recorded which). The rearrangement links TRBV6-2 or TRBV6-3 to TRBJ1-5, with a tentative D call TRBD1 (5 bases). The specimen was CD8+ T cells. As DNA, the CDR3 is TGTGCCAGCAGGGCTTCAGGGAATCAGCCCCAGCATTTT. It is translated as CASRASGNQPQHF.